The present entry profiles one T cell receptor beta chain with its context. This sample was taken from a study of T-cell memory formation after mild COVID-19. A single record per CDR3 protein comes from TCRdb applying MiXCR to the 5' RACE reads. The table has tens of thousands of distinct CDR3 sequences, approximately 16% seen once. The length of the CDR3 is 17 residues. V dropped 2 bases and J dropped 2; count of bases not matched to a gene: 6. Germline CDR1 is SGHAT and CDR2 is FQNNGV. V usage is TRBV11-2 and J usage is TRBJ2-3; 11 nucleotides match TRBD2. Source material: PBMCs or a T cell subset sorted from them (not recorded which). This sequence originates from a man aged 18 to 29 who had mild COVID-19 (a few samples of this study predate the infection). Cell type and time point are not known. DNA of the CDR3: TGTGCCAGCAGCTTAATAGCGGGACTAGCGGCCACAGATACGCAGTATTTT. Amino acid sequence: CASSLIAGLAATDTQYF.